The 28 T cell receptor beta chains given below trace back to one sample, sequenced in a study of shared clonotypes between healthy human individuals. Terminally differentiated effector memory CD45RA+ cells were left out of the naive CD8 fraction, which was CD45RO-negative and positively selected for CCR7. Produced via immunoSEQ multiplex PCR; TCRdb's table is partial and in-frame only. The data hold roughly 600,000 clones, with about 98% observed a single time. The sequenced sample consisted of naive CD8+ T cells sorted from blood. Source of these receptors: a man aged 25-45 years in good health.

V usage is TRBV19 and J usage is TRBJ1-5; no clear D. V lost 5 bases, J lost 0 bases, and 11 bases lay in between. Per germline, CDR1 LNHDA and CDR2 SQIVND (reference sequence). The CDR3 totals 15 residues. The DNA for the CDR3 is TGTGCCAGTAGTCTTGGGCCTCCTAGCAATCAGCCCCAGCATTTT. The encoded protein is CASSLGPPSNQPQHF.

The chain couples TRBV11-1 to TRBJ2-7; 10 bases agree with TRBD2. The junction had 8 bases not matched to a gene; V was cut back by 1 base and J by 5 bases. This CDR3 has 16 amino acids. CDR1 and CDR2 from the germline V gene are SGHAT and FQDESV (reference sequence). CDR3 loop: CASSLEGAGGPDEQYF. The CDR3 bases are TGTGCCAGCAGCTTAGAAGGAGCGGGAGGGCCCGACGAGCAGTACTTC. Complete variable domain (other parts from reference TRBV11-1 and TRBJ2-7): EAEVAQSPRYKITEKSQAVAFWCDPISGHATLYWYRQILGQGPELLVQFQDESVVDDSQLPKDRFSAERLKGVDSTLKIQPAELGDSAMYLCASSLEGAGGPDEQYFGPGTRLTVT.

The gene calls are TRBV2 and TRBJ1-5; 7 nucleotides line up with TRBD1. The CDR3 consists of 16 residues. Germline CDR1 SNHLY, CDR2 FYNNEI. V shed 3 bases, J shed 3 bases, and the junction held 8 bases outside the gene matches. CDR3 DNA: TGTGCCAGCAGTGACGGGGACAGAGCTTCCAATCAGCCCCAGCATTTT. This encodes CASSDGDRASNQPQHF.

DNA for the CDR3: TGTGCCAGCAGCCCGGACAGGGCCCATGAGCAGTTCTTC. Translated: CASSPDRAHEQFF. The chain joins TRBV27 to TRBJ2-1, with 8 bases matching TRBD1. The V gene's germline CDR1 is MNHEY and CDR2 SMNVEV (reference sequence). With 6 bases clipped from V and 8 bases from J, the junction kept 6 bases outside the gene matches. The CDR3 has 13 residues.

This clone was recorded once. V and J are TRBV15 and TRBJ2-5; D is possibly TRBD2 (5 bases). V was pared by 2 bases and J by 4 bases, with 14 bases between. The V gene's germline CDR1 is LNHNV and CDR2 YYDKDF (reference sequence). This CDR3 contains 15 residues. The CDR3 DNA sequence: TGTGCCACCAGCAGACCCGGGGATATACCAGAGACCCAGTACTTC. This codes for CATSRPGDIPETQYF.

The CDR3 region has the DNA TGTGCCACCAGGGTGACCACTGAAGCTTTCTTT. This codes for CATRVTTEAFF. The chain couples TRBV2 to TRBJ1-1, with a tentative D call TRBD1 (5 bases). Germline V gene lookup returns CDR1 SNHLY and CDR2 FYNNEI. The CDR3 consists of 11 residues. V lost 10 bases and J 4 bases, leaving 10 bases between the germline ends.

CDR3 bases: TGTGCCAGCAGTGCCCTGGGGACTAGCGGGAGGCGGGAGCAGTTCTTC. It specifies CASSALGTSGRREQFF. The chain couples TRBV25-1 to TRBJ2-1; 15 positions agree with TRBD2. V was pared by 4 bases and J by 10 bases, with 8 bases of the junction left unmatched. The CDR3 has 16 amino acids. Germline-derived CDR1 and CDR2 are MGHDK and SYGVNS.

The V and J genes are TRBV5-6 and TRBJ2-6; no reliable D call. V was shortened by 4 bases and J by 2 bases, with 7 bases between the two germline ends. The CDR3 has 14 amino acids. Germline V gives CDR1 SGHDT, CDR2 YYEEEE. CDR3 sequence reads: CASSPVAGANVLTF. The CDR3 DNA follows: TGTGCCAGCAGCCCGGTAGCTGGGGCCAACGTCCTGACTTTC.

This clone is a singleton in its sample. The CDR3 loop reads CASSRGAEGHNEQFF. CDR3 sequence (DNA): TGTGCCAGCAGCCGAGGGGCTGAGGGCCACAATGAGCAGTTCTTC. V is TRBV27 and J is TRBJ2-1, with D perhaps assigned TRBD1 or TRBD2 (5 bases each). V was trimmed by 6 bases and J by 5 bases, leaving 17 bases between them. CDR1 and CDR2 (germline): MNHEY, SMNVEV (reference sequence). The CDR3 is 15 amino acids.

The J gene is TRBJ2-1, the V gene TRBV18, with D unclear. Per the germline V gene, CDR1 is KGHSH and CDR2 is LQKENI. The CDR3 runs 12 residues. V lost 3 bases and J 6 bases, leaving 6 bases between the germline ends. CDR3 coding DNA: TGTGCCAGCTCACCCGTCGGCAATGAGCAGTTCTTC. Amino acid sequence: CASSPVGNEQFF.

The chain uses TRBV4-3 and TRBJ2-5; the D gene is possibly TRBD2 (5 bases). This CDR3 comprises 15 residues. V lost 1 base, J lost 2 bases, and 11 bases lay in between. Germline CDR1 and CDR2: LGHNA and YSLEER. The CDR3 spells CASSQGSREQETQYF. CDR3 sequence (DNA): TGCGCCAGCAGCCAAGGGAGTCGGGAACAAGAGACCCAGTACTTC.

This chain uses TRBV7-2 with TRBJ2-1; D might be TRBD1 or TRBD2, each matching 5 bases. V dropped 3 bases and J dropped 3 bases, with 12 bases sitting between them. This CDR3 comprises 15 residues. The germline V gene encodes CDR1 SGHTA and CDR2 FQGNSA. CDR3 DNA sequence: TGTGCCAGCAGCTTTGGGGGTAGGGGCTACAATGAGCAGTTCTTC. Its translation is CASSFGGRGYNEQFF.

This rearrangement joins TRBV4-1 to TRBJ1-1; D not resolved. CDR3 length: 13 residues. V dropped 8 bases and J dropped 6 bases, with 16 bases sitting between them. Germline lookup yields CDR1 MGHRA and CDR2 YSYEKL. In nucleotides, the CDR3 is TGCGCCAGCTTTGGACCCCACCAGCCTGAAGCTTTCTTT. This sequence encodes CASFGPHQPEAFF.

The chain joins TRBV7-9 to TRBJ1-3; D is unclear. CDR1 SEHNR and CDR2 FQNEAQ come from the germline V gene (reference sequence). CDR3 length: 12 residues. The V end lost 1 base, the J end lost 9 bases, and 7 bases lay between the germline ends. The DNA of the CDR3 is TGTGCCAGCAGCTTAGAGGGCTCCACCATATATTTT. The encoded protein is CASSLEGSTIYF.

This chain uses TRBV13 with TRBJ2-7, with 10 positions matching TRBD2. Germline assignment: CDR1 PRHDT and CDR2 FYEKMQ (reference sequence). V dropped 2 bases and J dropped 2; count of bases not matched to a gene: 12. CDR3 size: 18 residues. CDR3 in amino acids: CASSLKLGLAEVAYEQYF. CDR3 sequence (DNA): TGTGCCAGCAGCTTAAAGCTCGGACTAGCGGAGGTGGCCTACGAGCAGTACTTC.

The chain recombines TRBV29-1 with TRBJ2-1, with D uncertain. Germline CDR1 and CDR2: SQVTM and ANQGSEA. The CDR3 length is 8 residues. Trimming took 4 bases from V and 10 from J, leaving 2 bases between them. CDR3 bases: TGCAGCGTTGGGGAGCAGTTCTTC. This sequence encodes CSVGEQFF.

This chain connects TRBV7-9 to TRBJ2-7; 10 nucleotides match TRBD2. This CDR3 has 14 amino acids. Germline values: CDR1 SEHNR, CDR2 FQNEAQ (reference sequence). The J segment lost 4 bases and the V segment lost 4 bases, leaving 4 bases of the junction unmatched. The chain's CDR3 is CASSSGLAEYEQYF. As DNA, the CDR3 is TGTGCCAGCAGCTCAGGACTAGCGGAATACGAGCAGTACTTC.

V and J are TRBV21-1 and TRBJ2-7; the D segment call TRBD1 is taken from the table without a DNA check. TRBV21-1 is shown as a pseudogene. The CDR3 runs 22 residues. The CDR3 DNA follows: TGTGCCAGCAGCAAAAAAGGAATGCGGTTAGGACAGATCAATGAGGCGGACTACGAGCAGTACTTC. Translation gives CASSKKGMRLGQINEADYEQYF.

The V and J genes are TRBV27 and TRBJ2-7; D not resolved. Trimming took off 6 bases at V and 12 bases at J, with 9 bases between the two ends. Germline V CDR1 and CDR2: MNHEY, SMNVEV (reference sequence). The CDR3 consists of 9 residues. The CDR3 coding sequence is TGTGCCAGCAGGGATAGTCGGTACTTC. Encoded protein: CASRDSRYF.

This chain links TRBV5-4 with TRBJ2-3; 10 bases agree with TRBD2. The CDR3 is 19 residues long. The germline V gene has CDR1 SGHNT and CDR2 YYREEE (reference sequence). V lost 1 base, J lost 2 bases, and 13 bases stayed unmatched. CDR3 coding DNA: TGTGCCAGCAGCTTGCCCCTGGGGCTAGCGGGGGATATCACAGATACGCAGTATTTT. As protein: CASSLPLGLAGDITDTQYF.

The chain joins TRBV13 to TRBJ1-4; TRBD1 is a possible D gene (5 bases). The CDR3 extends over 14 amino acids. Trimming stripped 5 bases from V and 0 bases from J, with 7 bases between. Germline CDR1 and CDR2: PRHDT and FYEKMQ (reference sequence). In nucleotides, the CDR3 is TGTGCCAGCAGCCTGGGGCCAACTAATGAAAAACTGTTTTTT. It codes for CASSLGPTNEKLFF.

J is TRBJ2-1 and V is TRBV7-9, with no clear D. Germline loops: CDR1 SEHNR, CDR2 FQNEAQ (reference sequence). This CDR3 region has 11 residues. Trimming took 3 bases from V and 12 from J, leaving 9 bases between them. CDR3 in DNA: TGTGCCAGCAGCTTGGAACCCTTGCAGTTCTTC. Protein: CASSLEPLQFF.

A single count supports this clone. The chain joins TRBV9 to TRBJ2-2, with D perhaps TRBD2 (5 bases). CDR3 length: 14 amino acids. Per germline, CDR1 SGDLS and CDR2 YYNGEE. Trimming cost V 5 bases and J 7 bases, with 15 bases left between them. The CDR3 nucleotides read TGTGCCAGCAGGAAAGGTGGGAGTAGCGGGGAGCTGTTTTTT. It codes for CASRKGGSSGELFF.

This chain uses TRBV7-9 with TRBJ2-7; 10 bases map to TRBD1. Germline V lookup: CDR1 SEHNR, CDR2 FQNEAQ (reference sequence). This CDR3 is 16 amino acids long. V was pared by 4 bases and J by 5 bases, with 11 bases of the junction left unmatched. CDR3 in DNA: TGTGCCAGCAGCTCAGTGACAGGGGGCGTGCTGGACGAGCAGTACTTC. Its protein product is CASSSVTGGVLDEQYF.

This clone was recorded only once. This chain uses TRBV2 with TRBJ1-1, with TRBD1 matching 7 bases. Germline CDR1 reads SNHLY; CDR2 reads FYNNEI. The length of the CDR3 is 14 residues. Trimming took 10 bases from V and 1 from J; bases not matched to a gene: 9. The CDR3 sequence: CANYRGEGNTEAFF. CDR3 in DNA: TGTGCCAACTACAGGGGTGAGGGGAACACTGAAGCTTTCTTT.

With respect to this clone: This sample also contains other DNA sequences that code for the same CDR3. The chain couples TRBV2 to TRBJ2-7; D is unclear. The germline gives CDR1 SNHLY, CDR2 FYNNEI. The CDR3 loop spans 11 amino acids. The V end was cut by 4 bases, the J end by 4 bases, with 5 bases between. CDR3 in amino acids: CASSVGYEQYF. The CDR3 bases are TGTGCCAGCAGTGTCGGTTACGAGCAGTACTTC.

The chain carries TRBV4-1 and TRBJ2-1; D not resolved. CDR3 length: 13 residues. Germline V gene sequence: CDR1 MGHRA, CDR2 YSYEKL. The V gene lost 4 bases and the J gene lost 2 bases, with 6 bases spanning the gap. DNA for the CDR3: TGCGCCAGCAGCCTAGCAGCCTACAATGAGCAGTTCTTC. Translating it yields CASSLAAYNEQFF.

The chain is built from TRBV6-6 and TRBJ2-1; 8 bases align to TRBD2. Germline lookup yields CDR1 MNHNY and CDR2 SVGAGI (reference sequence). The CDR3 runs 15 residues. V was clipped by 3 bases and J by 2 bases; unmatched bases: 3. CDR3 DNA sequence: TGTGCCAGCAGTTATGGGACTAGGGCCTACAATGAGCAGTTCTTC. Translated, it gives CASSYGTRAYNEQFF.